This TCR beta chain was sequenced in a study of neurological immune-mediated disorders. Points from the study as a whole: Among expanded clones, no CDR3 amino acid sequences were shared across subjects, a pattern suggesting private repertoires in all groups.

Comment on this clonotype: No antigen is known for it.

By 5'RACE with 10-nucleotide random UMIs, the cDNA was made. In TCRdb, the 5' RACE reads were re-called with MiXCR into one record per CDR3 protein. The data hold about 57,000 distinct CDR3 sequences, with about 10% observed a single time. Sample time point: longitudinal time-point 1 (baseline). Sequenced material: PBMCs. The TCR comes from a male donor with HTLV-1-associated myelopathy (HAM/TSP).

The CDR3 region is CAIIGWTSGGTGTDTQYF. The CDR3 DNA reads TGTGCCATTATCGGATGGACTAGCGGGGGGACGGGCACAGATACGCAGTATTTT. The chain recombines TRBV10-3 with TRBJ2-3; 14 nucleotides align to TRBD2. The germline V gene has CDR1 ENHRY and CDR2 SYGVKD. The J segment lost 1 base and the V segment lost 9 bases, leaving 12 bases of the junction unmatched. This CDR3 region has 18 residues.